Below, 15 T cell receptor beta chains from the same sample are listed, as sequenced in a study of read filtering for tumor transcriptome and immune sequencing. The library was built from about 370 ng RNA with molecular barcoded adaptors for alpha/delta and beta/gamma chains. TCRdb itself ran the reads through MiXCR, one entry per CDR3 protein. The sample carries approximately 90,000 distinct CDR3 sequences, approximately 13% recorded once. Material for sequencing was a population of CD138-negative cells sorted from bone marrow. The source of these receptors is a donor aged 40 or over with multiple myeloma.

This clonotype was seen many times. CDR3 amino acids: CASSGGGQGIQNIQYF. CDR3 coding DNA: TGTGCCAGCAGCGGGGGCGGACAGGGGATTCAAAACATTCAGTACTTC. The rearrangement joins TRBV28 to TRBJ2-4; TRBD1 aligns across 9 bases. The CDR3 totals 16 residues. Germline assignment: CDR1 MDHEN and CDR2 SYDVKM. Trimming at V came to 6 bases and at J to 5 bases, leaving 11 bases not matched to a gene.

This clonotype was seen at least ten times. The chain links TRBV20-1 to TRBJ2-1, with a possible D match to TRBD2 (5 bases). CDR1 and CDR2 from the germline V gene are DFQATT and SNEGSKA (reference sequence). V dropped 1 base and J dropped 5 bases, with 18 bases sitting between them. This CDR3 is built from 16 residues. The CDR3 reads CSARAPGRPAHNEQFF. In nucleotides, the CDR3 is TGCAGTGCTAGAGCCCCGGGGAGACCGGCCCACAATGAGCAGTTCTTC.

In this sample, this clonotype turned up many times. This chain's CDR3 is CASSIQTSGFGYNEQFF. Written as DNA, the CDR3 is TGTGCCAGTAGTATCCAGACTAGCGGGTTCGGCTACAATGAGCAGTTCTTC. The J gene is TRBJ2-1, the V gene TRBV19; TRBD2 agrees at 10 bases. Germline V CDR1 and CDR2: LNHDA, SQIVND (reference sequence). V lost 3 bases, J lost 3 bases, and 8 bases stayed unmatched. The CDR3 is 17 amino acids.

This rearrangement joins TRBV24-1 to TRBJ2-2; D is perhaps TRBD1 (6 bases). Germline assignment: CDR1 KGHDR and CDR2 SFDVKD. Trimming took 4 bases from V and 0 from J, leaving 14 bases between them. CDR3 length equals 17 residues. The CDR3: CATSERPGHPNTGELFF. CDR3 nucleotide sequence: TGTGCCACCAGTGAACGACCGGGACACCCGAACACCGGGGAGCTGTTTTTT.

This clonotype was recorded many times. This chain links TRBV2 with TRBJ1-6; D gene unclear. Germline V gene sequence: CDR1 SNHLY, CDR2 FYNNEI. V was clipped by 3 bases and J by 3 bases, with 9 bases between them. The CDR3 is 15 amino acids. CDR3 bases: TGTGCCAGCAGTGAGCGGCCGCGCTATAATTCACCCCTCCACTTT. Translating it yields CASSERPRYNSPLHF.

This clonotype occurred many times. CDR3 nucleotide sequence: TGTGCCAGCAGCTCGGGACGGCAAGAGACCCAGTACTTC. This translates into CASSSGRQETQYF. The chain employs TRBV7-8 and TRBJ2-5; D could derive from TRBD1 or TRBD2 (5 bases each). The V end was cut by 4 bases, the J end by 2 bases, with 8 bases between. The germline gives CDR1 SGHVS, CDR2 FQNEAQ. The CDR3 sequence is 13 residues long.

This clonotype was seen many times. The gene calls are TRBV29-1 and TRBJ2-2; TRBD2 agrees at 14 bases. CDR3 length equals 16 residues. Germline V gene lookup returns CDR1 SQVTM and CDR2 ANQGSEA. The junction had 8 bases not matched to a gene; V was cut back by 6 bases and J by 5 bases. In DNA form, the CDR3 reads TGCAGCGTCTGGGGGACTAGCGGGAGCCGGACCGGGGAGCTGTTTTTT. As protein: CSVWGTSGSRTGELFF.

This chain joins TRBV5-1 and TRBJ1-1; no clear D. The CDR3 spans 15 residues. Germline V CDR1 and CDR2: SGHRS, YFSETQ. Trimming removed 6 bases from V and 1 base from J, with 16 bases in between. CDR3: CASKATLFTNTEAFF. DNA of the CDR3: TGCGCCAGCAAAGCTACTCTTTTTACGAACACTGAAGCTTTCTTT.

This clonotype came up many times. The chain uses TRBV5-1 and TRBJ2-1, with TRBD2 identical over 8 bases. V shed 2 bases, J shed 1 base, and the junction held 2 bases outside the gene matches. CDR1 is SGHRS and CDR2 is YFSETQ in the germline V gene. This CDR3 contains 15 residues. This CDR3 reads CASSLTGGSYNEQFF. The DNA of the CDR3 is TGCGCCAGCAGCTTAACGGGAGGGTCCTACAATGAGCAGTTCTTC. The full variable domain, rest sourced from reference TRBV5-1 and TRBJ2-1, is KAGVTQTPRYLIKTRGQQVTLSCSPISGHRSVSWYQQTPGQGLQFLFEYFSETQRNKGNFPGRFSGRQFSNSRSEMNVSTLELGDSALYLCASSLTGGSYNEQFFGPGTRLTVL.

This clonotype was detected ten times or more. The V call is TRBV28, the J call TRBJ2-7, with TRBD2 identical over 7 bases. Germline loops: CDR1 MDHEN, CDR2 SYDVKM. CDR3 length equals 13 residues. After removal of 3 bases from V and 4 bases from J, the junction contained 3 bases not matched to a gene. CDR3 coding DNA: TGTGCCAGCAGTTTGAGCGGGAAGTACGAGCAGTACTTC. Its translation: CASSLSGKYEQYF.

This clonotype came up many times. The germline gene is not matched at one end of the junction; a read error may be the cause. The chain carries TRBV7-7 and TRBJ2-3, with TRBD1 matching 9 bases. The CDR3 is 14 amino acids. Per germline, CDR1 SSHAT and CDR2 FNYEAQ (reference sequence). The CDR3: CASSEGQGTDTQYF. In nucleotides, the CDR3 is TGTGCTAGCAGCGAGGGACAGGGAACAGATACGCAGTATTTT.

The gene calls are TRBV14 and TRBJ1-1; D is perhaps TRBD1 (6 bases). V was trimmed by 4 bases and J by 1 base, leaving 13 bases between them. The CDR3 has 15 amino acids. CDR1 SGHDN and CDR2 FVKESK come from the germline V gene. The chain's CDR3 is CASSRRGSGNTEAFF. The CDR3 DNA is TGTGCCAGCAGCCGGAGGGGGAGCGGGAACACTGAAGCTTTCTTT.

This clonotype appeared many times. The chain is built from TRBV19 and TRBJ2-2, with 12 bases that match TRBD1. V dropped 7 bases and J dropped 7; count of bases not matched to a gene: 13. There are 17 residues in the CDR3. Germline V lookup: CDR1 LNHDA, CDR2 SQIVND (reference sequence). The CDR3 DNA is TGTGCCAGTATTGACCTCGCCGGGACAGGGGGCTTCGGGGAGCTGTTTTTT. This codes for CASIDLAGTGGFGELFF.

With respect to this clonotype: A much larger clone lies a single base off, so this may be a read error. This chain links TRBV28 with TRBJ2-3, with 9 bases lining up with TRBD1. Unmatched junction bases numbered 11, after V lost 11 bases and J lost 8 bases. Germline V gene lookup returns CDR1 MDHEN and CDR2 SYDVKM. This CDR3 comprises 13 residues. Here the CDR3 reads CAAWTGVGGTQYF. The CDR3 coding sequence is TGTGCCGCCTGGACAGGGGTCGGGGGTACGCAGTATTTT.

This clonotype has only a few counts. The V gene is TRBV5-8, the J gene TRBJ2-5, with D possibly matching TRBD2 (5 bases). CDR3 size: 13 residues. Germline CDR1 SGHTS, CDR2 YDEGEE. Trimming removed 5 bases from V and 4 bases from J, with 12 bases in between. For the CDR3, the DNA is TGTGCCAGCAGGGACTTTTATGTAGAGACCCAGTACTTC. As protein: CASRDFYVETQYF. Complete variable domain (other parts from reference TRBV5-8 and TRBJ2-5): EAGVTQSPTHLIKTRGQQATLRCSPISGHTSVYWYQQALGLGLQFLLWYDEGEERNRGNFPPRFSGRQFPNYSSELNVNALELEDSALYLCASRDFYVETQYFGPGTRLLVL.